What follows is one T cell receptor beta chain and its context. The sample belongs to a study of control samples from healthy donors and cancer patients. Clones were read by immunoSEQ multiplex PCR, and TCRdb kept only the in-frame ones, dropping some. The table records approximately 190,000 clones, over 80% of them present only once. V gave up 5 bases and J gave up 1 base, with 18 bases separating them. Germline values: CDR1 SEHNR, CDR2 FQNEAQ (reference sequence). This CDR3 is built from 18 residues. Sequenced input: blood. The receptor was isolated from a man younger than 45 in good health. This chain uses TRBV7-9 with TRBJ2-6; D uncertain. The CDR3 loop is CASSPRIEILSGANVLTF. CDR3 nucleotide sequence: TGTGCCAGCAGCCCCCGGATCGAAATACTATCTGGGGCCAACGTCCTGACTTTC.